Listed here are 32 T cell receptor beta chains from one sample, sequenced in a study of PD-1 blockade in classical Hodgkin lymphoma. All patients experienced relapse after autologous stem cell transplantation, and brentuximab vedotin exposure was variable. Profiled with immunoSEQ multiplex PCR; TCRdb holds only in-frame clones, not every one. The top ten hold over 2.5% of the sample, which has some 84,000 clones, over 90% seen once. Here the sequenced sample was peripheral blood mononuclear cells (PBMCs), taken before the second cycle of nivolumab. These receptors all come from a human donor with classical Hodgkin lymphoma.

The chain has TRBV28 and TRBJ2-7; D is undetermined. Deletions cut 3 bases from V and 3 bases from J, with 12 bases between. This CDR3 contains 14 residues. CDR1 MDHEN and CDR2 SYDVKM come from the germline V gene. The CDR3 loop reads CASSLLWSFYEQYF. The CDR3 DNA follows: TGTGCCAGCAGTTTGTTATGGTCTTTCTACGAGCAGTACTTC.

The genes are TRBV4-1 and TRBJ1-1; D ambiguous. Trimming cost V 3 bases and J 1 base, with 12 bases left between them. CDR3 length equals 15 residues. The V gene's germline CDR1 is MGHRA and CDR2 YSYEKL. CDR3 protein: CASSQYSGGNTEAFF. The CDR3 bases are TGCGCCAGCAGCCAGTATAGCGGTGGGAACACTGAAGCTTTCTTT.

CDR3 protein: CASSSAGQGNSYEQYF. CDR3 DNA sequence: TGTGCCAGCAGCTCAGCTGGACAGGGTAACTCCTACGAGCAGTACTTC. The chain joins TRBV7-9 to TRBJ2-7; the match to TRBD1 covers 8 bases. Germline values: CDR1 SEHNR, CDR2 FQNEAQ (reference sequence). J lost 0 bases, V lost 4 bases, and 8 bases had no gene match. The CDR3 extends over 16 amino acids.

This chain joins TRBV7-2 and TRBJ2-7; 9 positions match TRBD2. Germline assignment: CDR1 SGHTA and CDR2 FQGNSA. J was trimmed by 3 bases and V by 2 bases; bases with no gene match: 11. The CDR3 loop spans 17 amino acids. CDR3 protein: CASSLPSSSGTFYEQYF. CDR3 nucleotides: TGTGCCAGCAGCTTACCTTCTTCTAGCGGGACTTTCTACGAGCAGTACTTC.

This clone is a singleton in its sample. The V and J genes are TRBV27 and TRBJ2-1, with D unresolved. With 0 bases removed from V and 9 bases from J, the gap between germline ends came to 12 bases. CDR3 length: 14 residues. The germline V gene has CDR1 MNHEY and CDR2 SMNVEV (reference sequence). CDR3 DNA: TGTGCCAGCAGTTTATCGCGTAGTATAACTGAGCAGTTCTTC. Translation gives CASSLSRSITEQFF.

Written as DNA, the CDR3 is TGCAGCGTTGTACGGGGACCCGCGAACACCGGGGAGCTGTTTTTT. Its protein is CSVVRGPANTGELFF. V usage is TRBV29-1 and J usage is TRBJ2-2; possibly TRBD1 or TRBD2 for D (5 bases each). V lost 4 bases and J lost 0, with 12 bases in between. The germline CDR1 and CDR2 sequences are SQVTM and ANQGSEA. CDR3 length equals 15 residues.

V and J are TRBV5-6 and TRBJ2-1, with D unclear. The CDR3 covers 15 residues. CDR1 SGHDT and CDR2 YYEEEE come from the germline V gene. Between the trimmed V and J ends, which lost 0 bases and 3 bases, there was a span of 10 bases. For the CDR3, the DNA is TGTGCCAGCAGCTTGGCCCCGGCGAGCTACAATGAGCAGTTCTTC. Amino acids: CASSLAPASYNEQFF.

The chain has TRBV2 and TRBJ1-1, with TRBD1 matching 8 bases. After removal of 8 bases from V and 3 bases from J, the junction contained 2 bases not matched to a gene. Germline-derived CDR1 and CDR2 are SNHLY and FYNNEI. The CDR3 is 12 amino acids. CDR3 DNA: TGTGCCAGCGGGACAGGTGACACTGAAGCTTTCTTT. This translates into CASGTGDTEAFF.

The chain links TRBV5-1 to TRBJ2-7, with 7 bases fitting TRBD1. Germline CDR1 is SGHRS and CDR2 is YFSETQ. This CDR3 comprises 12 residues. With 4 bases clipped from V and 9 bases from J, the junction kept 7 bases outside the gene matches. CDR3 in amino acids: CASSPPAGGQYF. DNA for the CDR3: TGCGCCAGCAGCCCCCCAGCAGGGGGGCAGTACTTC.

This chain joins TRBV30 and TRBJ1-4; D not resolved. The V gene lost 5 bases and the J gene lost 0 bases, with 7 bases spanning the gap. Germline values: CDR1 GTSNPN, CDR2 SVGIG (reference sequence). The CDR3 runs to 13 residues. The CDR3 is CAWETSTNEKLFF. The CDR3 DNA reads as TGTGCCTGGGAGACATCAACTAATGAAAAACTGTTTTTT.

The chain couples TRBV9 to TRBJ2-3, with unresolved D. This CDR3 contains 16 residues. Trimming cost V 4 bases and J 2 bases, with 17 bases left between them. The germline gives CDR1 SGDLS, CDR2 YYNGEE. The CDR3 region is CASSNPDDRITDTQYF. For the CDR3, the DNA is TGTGCCAGCAGCAATCCGGACGACCGCATCACAGATACGCAGTATTTT.

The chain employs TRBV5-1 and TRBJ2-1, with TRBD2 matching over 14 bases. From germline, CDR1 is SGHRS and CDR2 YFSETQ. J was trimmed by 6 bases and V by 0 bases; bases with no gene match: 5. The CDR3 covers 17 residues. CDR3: CASSLARLAGGFNEQFF. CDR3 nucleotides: TGCGCCAGCAGCTTGGCAAGACTAGCGGGAGGGTTCAATGAGCAGTTCTTC.

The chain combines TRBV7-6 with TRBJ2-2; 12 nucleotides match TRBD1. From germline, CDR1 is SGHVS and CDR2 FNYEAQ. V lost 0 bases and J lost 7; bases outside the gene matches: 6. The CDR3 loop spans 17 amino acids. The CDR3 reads CASSLALWDRGRGELFF. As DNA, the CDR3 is TGTGCCAGCAGCTTAGCGCTCTGGGACAGGGGGCGCGGGGAGCTGTTTTTT.

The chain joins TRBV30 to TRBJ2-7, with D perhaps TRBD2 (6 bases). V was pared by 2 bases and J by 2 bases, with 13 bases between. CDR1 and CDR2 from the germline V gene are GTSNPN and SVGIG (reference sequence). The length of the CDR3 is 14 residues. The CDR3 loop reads CAWSWGEITYEQYF. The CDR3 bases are TGTGCCTGGAGTTGGGGGGAGATCACCTACGAGCAGTACTTC.

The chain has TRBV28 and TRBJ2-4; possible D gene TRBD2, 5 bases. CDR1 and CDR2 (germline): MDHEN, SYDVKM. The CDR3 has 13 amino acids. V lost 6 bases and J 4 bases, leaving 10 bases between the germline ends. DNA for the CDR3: TGTGCCAGCAGACCGCCGGGAAAAAACATTCAGTACTTC. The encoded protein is CASRPPGKNIQYF.

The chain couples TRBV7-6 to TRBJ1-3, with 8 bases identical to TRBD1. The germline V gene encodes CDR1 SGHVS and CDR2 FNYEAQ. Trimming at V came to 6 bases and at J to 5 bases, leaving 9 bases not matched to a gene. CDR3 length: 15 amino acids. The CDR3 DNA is TGTGCCAGCAGTTCGACAGGGGTTCATAGAAACACCATATATTTT. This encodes CASSSTGVHRNTIYF. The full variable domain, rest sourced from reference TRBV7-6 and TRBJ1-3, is GAGVSQSPRYKVTKRGQDVALRCDPISGHVSLYWYRQALGQGPEFLTYFNYEAQQDKSGLPNDRFSAERPEGSISTLTIQRTEQRDSAMYRCASSSTGVHRNTIYFGEGSWLTVV.

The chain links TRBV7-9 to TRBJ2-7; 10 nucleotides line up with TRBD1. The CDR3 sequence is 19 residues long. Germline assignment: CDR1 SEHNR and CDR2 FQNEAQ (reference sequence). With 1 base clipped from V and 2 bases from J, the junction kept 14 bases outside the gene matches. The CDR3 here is CASSLDGPMTGGIPYEQYF. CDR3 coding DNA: TGTGCCAGCAGCTTAGATGGCCCGATGACAGGGGGCATTCCCTACGAGCAGTACTTC.

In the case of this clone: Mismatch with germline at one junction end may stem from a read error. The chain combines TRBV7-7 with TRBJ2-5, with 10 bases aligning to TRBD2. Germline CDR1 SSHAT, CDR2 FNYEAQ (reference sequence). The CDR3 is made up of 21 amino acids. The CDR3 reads CASSLGLAGEIVAEGQETQYF. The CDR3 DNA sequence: TGTGCTAGCAGCTTGGGCCTAGCGGGAGAGATAGTTGCGGAGGGGCAAGAGACCCAGTACTTC.

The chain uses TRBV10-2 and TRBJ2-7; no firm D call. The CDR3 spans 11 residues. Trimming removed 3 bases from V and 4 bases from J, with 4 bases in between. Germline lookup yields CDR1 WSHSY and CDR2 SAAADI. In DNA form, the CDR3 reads TGCGCCAGCAGTGATGCGTACGAGCAGTACTTC. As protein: CASSDAYEQYF.

The CDR3 sequence: CASTGGGKTYEQYF. DNA of the CDR3: TGTGCCAGCACAGGAGGGGGCAAGACCTACGAGCAGTACTTC. The chain employs TRBV28 and TRBJ2-7; a weak D match, TRBD1 (7 bases). The ends were cut back, 7 bases at V and 2 bases at J, with 15 bases in the middle. The CDR3 contains 14 residues. Germline-derived CDR1 and CDR2 are MDHEN and SYDVKM.

CDR3 bases: TGTGCCACCAGCAGAGATTCGTTAAGGCTAGCGGAGATTAGCTCCTACAATGAGCAGTTCTTC. This codes for CATSRDSLRLAEISSYNEQFF. V is TRBV15 and J is TRBJ2-1; 7 positions match TRBD2. The junction had 17 bases not matched to a gene; V was cut back by 0 bases and J by 0 bases. CDR3 size: 21 residues. In germline, CDR1 is LNHNV, CDR2 YYDKDF (reference sequence).

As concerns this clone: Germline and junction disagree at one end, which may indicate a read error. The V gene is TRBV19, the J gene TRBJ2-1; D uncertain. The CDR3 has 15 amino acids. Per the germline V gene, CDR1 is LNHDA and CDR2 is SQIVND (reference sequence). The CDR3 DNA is TGTGCCAGTAGTGTAGACTCTAGCTCCTACAATGAGCAGTTCTTC. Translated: CASSVDSSSYNEQFF.

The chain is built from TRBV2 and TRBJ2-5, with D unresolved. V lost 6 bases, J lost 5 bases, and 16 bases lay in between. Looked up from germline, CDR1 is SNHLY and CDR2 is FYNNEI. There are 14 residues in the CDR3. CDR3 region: CASRAQASVETQYF. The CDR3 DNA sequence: TGTGCCAGCAGGGCCCAGGCCTCGGTGGAGACCCAGTACTTC.

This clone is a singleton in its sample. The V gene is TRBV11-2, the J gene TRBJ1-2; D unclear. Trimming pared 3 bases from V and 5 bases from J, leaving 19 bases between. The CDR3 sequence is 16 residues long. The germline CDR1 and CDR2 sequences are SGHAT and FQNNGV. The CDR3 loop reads CASSFNQASAHYGYTF. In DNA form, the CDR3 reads TGTGCCAGCAGCTTTAACCAGGCATCAGCCCATTATGGCTACACCTTC.

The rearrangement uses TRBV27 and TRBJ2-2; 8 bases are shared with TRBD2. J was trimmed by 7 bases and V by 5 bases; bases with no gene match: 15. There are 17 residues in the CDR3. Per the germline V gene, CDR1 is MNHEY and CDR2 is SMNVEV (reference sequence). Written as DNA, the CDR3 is TGTGCCAGCAGTACCCCAAGCGGGAGACCGACACTCGGGGAGCTGTTTTTT. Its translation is CASSTPSGRPTLGELFF.

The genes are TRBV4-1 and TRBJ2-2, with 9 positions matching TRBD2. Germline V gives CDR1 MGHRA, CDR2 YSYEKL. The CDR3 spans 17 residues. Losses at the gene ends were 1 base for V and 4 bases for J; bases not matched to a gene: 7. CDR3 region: CASSQVGSGRPTGELFF. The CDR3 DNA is TGCGCCAGCAGCCAAGTAGGGAGCGGGAGGCCCACCGGGGAGCTGTTTTTT.

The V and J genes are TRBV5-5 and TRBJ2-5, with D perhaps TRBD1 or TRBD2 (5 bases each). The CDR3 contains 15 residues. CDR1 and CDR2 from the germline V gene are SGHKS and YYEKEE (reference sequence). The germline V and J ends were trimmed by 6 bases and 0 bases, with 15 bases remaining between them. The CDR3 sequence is CASIPGTSYQETQYF. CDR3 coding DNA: TGTGCCAGCATCCCGGGGACGTCGTACCAAGAGACCCAGTACTTC.

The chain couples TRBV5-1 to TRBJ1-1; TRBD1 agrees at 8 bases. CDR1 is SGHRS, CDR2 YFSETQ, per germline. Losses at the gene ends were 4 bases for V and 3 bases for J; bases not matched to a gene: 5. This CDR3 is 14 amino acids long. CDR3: CASSLTGDDTEAFF. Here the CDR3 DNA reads TGCGCCAGCAGCCTGACAGGGGATGACACTGAAGCTTTCTTT.

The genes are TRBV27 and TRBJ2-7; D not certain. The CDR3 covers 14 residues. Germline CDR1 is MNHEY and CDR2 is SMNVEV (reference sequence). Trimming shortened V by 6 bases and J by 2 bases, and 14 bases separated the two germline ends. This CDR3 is CASSEPSRAYEQYF. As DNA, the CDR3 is TGTGCCAGCAGCGAACCTTCTCGGGCCTACGAGCAGTACTTC.

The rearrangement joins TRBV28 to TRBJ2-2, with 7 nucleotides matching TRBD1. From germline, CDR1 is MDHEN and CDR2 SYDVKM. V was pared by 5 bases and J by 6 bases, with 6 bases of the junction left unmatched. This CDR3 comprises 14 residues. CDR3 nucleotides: TGTGCCAGCAGTGTGACAGGGTCGCCCGGGGAGCTGTTTTTT. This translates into CASSVTGSPGELFF.

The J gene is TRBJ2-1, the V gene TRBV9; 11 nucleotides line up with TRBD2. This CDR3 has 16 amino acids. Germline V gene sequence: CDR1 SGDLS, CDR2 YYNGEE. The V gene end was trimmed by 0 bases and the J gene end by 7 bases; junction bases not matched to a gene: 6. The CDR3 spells CASSVATSGSRNEQFF. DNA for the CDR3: TGTGCCAGCAGCGTAGCTACTAGCGGGAGTCGTAATGAGCAGTTCTTC.

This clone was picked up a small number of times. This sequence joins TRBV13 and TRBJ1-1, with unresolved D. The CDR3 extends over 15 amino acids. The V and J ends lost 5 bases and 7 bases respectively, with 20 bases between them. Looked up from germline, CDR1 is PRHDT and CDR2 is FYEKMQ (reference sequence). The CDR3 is CASSAPRLRRIEAFF. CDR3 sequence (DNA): TGTGCCAGCAGCGCCCCCCGACTACGGCGAATTGAAGCTTTCTTT.